This T cell receptor beta chain was captured in a study of cytomegalovirus exposure and HLA in healthy donors. The study, taken as a whole, reports: Researchers reportedly found TCR beta sequences accurately predicted most subjects' HLA-A and HLA-B alleles. Later on, an analysis showed TCR association rates differing by HLA locus, with DRB1 the most and HLA-C the fewest.

The germline V gene encodes CDR1 SGHRS and CDR2 YFSETQ. The CDR3 contains 14 residues. Vbeta (60) and Jbeta (13) primers were used in the PCR. Sequencing used immunoSEQ multiplex PCR; TCRdb keeps in-frame clones, though not all of them. The sample holds about 130,000 clones, over 70% seen once. As for this clone: What it recognizes is unknown.

Sequences were obtained from PBMCs. The TCR comes from a man in his late teens or twenties in good health and CMV-seropositive. The V gene is TRBV5-1, the J gene TRBJ2-5, with D maybe TRBD2 (5 bases). The J call could be wrong; TRBJ2-7 is a better fit for the DNA end. DNA of the CDR3: TGCGCCAGCAGCGCGGACTCGTGGAACTACGAGCAGTACTTC. This sequence encodes CASSADSWNYEQYF.